One T cell receptor (beta chain) is described in this entry. Antigen unknown. UMIs and sample barcodes were carried by the TCR alpha and TCR beta cDNA libraries that 5'RACE produced using constant-segment primers. TCRdb itself ran the 5' RACE reads through MiXCR, one entry per CDR3 protein. Of roughly 410,000 distinct CDR3 sequences detected, more than 20% appear once; the ten largest clones hold around 8.1%. These data are taken from a study of T-cell memory formation after mild COVID-19. At the level of the study: Largely, TCR clusters stayed within a single donor.

Findings of the study overall: Some responding clones appeared in pre-infection memory, suggesting cross-reactive memory joined. Among CD4+ contracting clones, most were CM and EM, and CD8+ ones EMRA.

Sequenced sample: PBMCs or a T cell subset sorted from them (not recorded which). The TCR originated in an adult woman who had mild COVID-19 (a few samples of this study predate the infection). Cell type and time point are not known.

CDR3 DNA: TGCGCCAGCAGCCAATTGGAGGGGGCAGATACGCAGTATTTT. Encoded protein: CASSQLEGADTQYF. This chain joins TRBV4-1 and TRBJ2-3; perhaps D is TRBD1 or TRBD2 (6 bases each). Germline assignment: CDR1 MGHRA and CDR2 YSYEKL. Trimming removed 2 bases from V and 4 bases from J, with 10 bases in between. The CDR3 runs 14 residues.